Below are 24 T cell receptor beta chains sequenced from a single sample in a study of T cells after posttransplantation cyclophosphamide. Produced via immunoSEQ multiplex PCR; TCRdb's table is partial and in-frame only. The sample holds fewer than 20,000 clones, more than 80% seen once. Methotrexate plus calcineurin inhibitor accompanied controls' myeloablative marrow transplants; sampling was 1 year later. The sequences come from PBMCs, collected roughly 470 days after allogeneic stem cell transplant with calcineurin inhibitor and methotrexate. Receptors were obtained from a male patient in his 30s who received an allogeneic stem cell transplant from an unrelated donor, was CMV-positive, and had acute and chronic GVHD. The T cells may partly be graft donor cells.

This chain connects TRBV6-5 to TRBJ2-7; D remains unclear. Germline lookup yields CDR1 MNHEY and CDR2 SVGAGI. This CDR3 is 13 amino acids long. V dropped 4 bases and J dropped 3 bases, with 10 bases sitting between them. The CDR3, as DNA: TGTGCCAGCAGTTTCAAGACTTACTACGAGCAGTACTTC. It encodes CASSFKTYYEQYF.

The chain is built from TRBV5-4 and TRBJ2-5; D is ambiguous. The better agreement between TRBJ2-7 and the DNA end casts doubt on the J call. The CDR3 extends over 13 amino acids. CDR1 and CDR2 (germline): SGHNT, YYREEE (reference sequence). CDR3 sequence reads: CASSPVTSYEQYF. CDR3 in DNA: TGTGCCAGCAGTCCCGTAACCTCCTACGAGCAGTACTTC.

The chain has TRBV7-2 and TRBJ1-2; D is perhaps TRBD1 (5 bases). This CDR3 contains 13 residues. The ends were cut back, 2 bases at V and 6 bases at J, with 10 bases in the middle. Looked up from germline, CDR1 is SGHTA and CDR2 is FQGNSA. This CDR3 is CASSLIGGNGYTF. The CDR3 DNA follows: TGTGCCAGCAGCTTAATTGGGGGGAATGGCTACACCTTC.

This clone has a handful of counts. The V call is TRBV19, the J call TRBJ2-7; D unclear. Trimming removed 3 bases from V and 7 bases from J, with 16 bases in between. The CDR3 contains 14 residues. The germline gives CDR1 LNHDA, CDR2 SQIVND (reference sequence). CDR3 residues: CASSIMGSRREQYF. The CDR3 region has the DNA TGTGCCAGTAGTATTATGGGCTCTCGTCGTGAGCAGTACTTC. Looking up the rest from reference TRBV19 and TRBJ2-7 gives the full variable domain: DGGITQSPKYLFRKEGQNVTLSCEQNLNHDAMYWYRQDPGQGLRLIYYSQIVNDFQKGDIAEGYSVSREKKESFPLTVTSAQKNPTAFYLCASSIMGSRREQYFGPGTRLTVT.

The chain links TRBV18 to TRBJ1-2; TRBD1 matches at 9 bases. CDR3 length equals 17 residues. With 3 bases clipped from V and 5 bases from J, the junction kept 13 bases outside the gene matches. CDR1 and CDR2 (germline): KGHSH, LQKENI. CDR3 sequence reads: CASSPGVGTGSRYGYTF. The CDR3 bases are TGTGCCAGCTCACCCGGGGTTGGGACAGGGAGTCGATATGGCTACACCTTC.

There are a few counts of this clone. In DNA form, the CDR3 reads TGTGCCATCAGTGAGTCGATTTTCGGGGGGAACACTGAAGCTTTCTTT. Translation gives CAISESIFGGNTEAFF. The rearrangement links TRBV10-3 to TRBJ1-1, with D possibly being TRBD1 (5 bases). The CDR3 consists of 16 residues. Germline V gives CDR1 ENHRY, CDR2 SYGVKD. The V gene lost 0 bases and the J gene lost 1 base, with 12 bases spanning the gap.

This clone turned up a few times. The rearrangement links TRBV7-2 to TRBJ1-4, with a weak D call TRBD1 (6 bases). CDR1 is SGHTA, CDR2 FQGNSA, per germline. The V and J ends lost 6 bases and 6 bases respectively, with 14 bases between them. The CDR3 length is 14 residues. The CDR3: CASRLDSWDEKLFF. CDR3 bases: TGTGCCAGCAGATTGGACAGCTGGGATGAAAAACTGTTTTTT.

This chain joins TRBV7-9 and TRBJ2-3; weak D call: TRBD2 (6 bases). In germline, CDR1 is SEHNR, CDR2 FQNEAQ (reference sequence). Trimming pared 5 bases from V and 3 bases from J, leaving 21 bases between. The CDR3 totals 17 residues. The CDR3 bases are TGTGCCAGCAGCGAGACCCATTTCGGGGGAGCGACAGATACGCAGTATTTT. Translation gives CASSETHFGGATDTQYF.

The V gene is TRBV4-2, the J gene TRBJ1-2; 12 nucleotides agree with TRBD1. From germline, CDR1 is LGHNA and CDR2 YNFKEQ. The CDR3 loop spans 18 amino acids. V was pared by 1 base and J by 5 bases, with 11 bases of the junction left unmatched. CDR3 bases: TGTGCCAGCAGCCAAGCAGGGGGGACAGGGGGCGCAAATTATGGCTACACCTTC. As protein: CASSQAGGTGGANYGYTF.

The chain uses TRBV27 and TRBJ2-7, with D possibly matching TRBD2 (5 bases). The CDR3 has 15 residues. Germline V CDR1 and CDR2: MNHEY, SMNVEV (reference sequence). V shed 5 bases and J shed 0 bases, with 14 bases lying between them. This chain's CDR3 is CASSPGGQISYEQYF. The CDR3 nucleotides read TGTGCCAGCAGTCCAGGAGGCCAAATCTCCTACGAGCAGTACTTC.

The CDR3 loop is CASSYRTSGGLSSYNEQFF. For the CDR3, the DNA is TGTGCCAGCAGCTACCGGACTAGCGGGGGGTTGAGCTCCTACAATGAGCAGTTCTTC. V gene TRBV7-2 combines with J gene TRBJ2-1, with 14 bases lining up with TRBD2. This CDR3 comprises 19 residues. V lost 4 bases to trimming and J lost 0 bases; unmatched junction nucleotides: 8. Germline values: CDR1 SGHTA, CDR2 FQGNSA.

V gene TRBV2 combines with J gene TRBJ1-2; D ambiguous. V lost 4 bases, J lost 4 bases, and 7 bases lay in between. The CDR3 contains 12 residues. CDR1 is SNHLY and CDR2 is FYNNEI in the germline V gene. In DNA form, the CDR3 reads TGTGCCAGCAGTGGGCAGCGCTATGGCTACACCTTC. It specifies CASSGQRYGYTF. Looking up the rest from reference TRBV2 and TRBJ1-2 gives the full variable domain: EPEVTQTPSHQVTQMGQEVILRCVPISNHLYFYWYRQILGQKVEFLVSFYNNEISEKSEIFDDQFSVERPDGSNFTLKIRSTKLEDSAMYFCASSGQRYGYTFGSGTRLTVV.

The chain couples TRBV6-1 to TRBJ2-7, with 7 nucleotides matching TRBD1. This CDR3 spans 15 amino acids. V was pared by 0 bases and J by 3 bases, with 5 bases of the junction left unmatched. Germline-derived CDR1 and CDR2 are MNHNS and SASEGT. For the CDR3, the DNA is TGTGCCAGCAGTGAAGCGCACAGGGGTCACTACGAGCAGTACTTC. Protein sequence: CASSEAHRGHYEQYF.

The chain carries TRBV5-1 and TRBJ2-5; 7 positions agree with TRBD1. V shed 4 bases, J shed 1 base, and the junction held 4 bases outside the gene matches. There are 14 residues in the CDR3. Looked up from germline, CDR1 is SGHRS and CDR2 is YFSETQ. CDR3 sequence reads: CASSPGQSQETQYF. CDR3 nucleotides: TGCGCCAGCAGCCCGGGACAGTCCCAAGAGACCCAGTACTTC.

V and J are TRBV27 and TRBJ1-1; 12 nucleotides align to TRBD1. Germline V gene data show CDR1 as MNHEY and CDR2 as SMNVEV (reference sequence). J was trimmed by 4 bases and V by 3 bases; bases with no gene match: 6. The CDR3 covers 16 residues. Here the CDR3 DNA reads TGTGCCAGCAGTTTCGTCGGGACAGGGGGCCTCACTGAAGCTTTCTTT. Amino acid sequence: CASSFVGTGGLTEAFF.

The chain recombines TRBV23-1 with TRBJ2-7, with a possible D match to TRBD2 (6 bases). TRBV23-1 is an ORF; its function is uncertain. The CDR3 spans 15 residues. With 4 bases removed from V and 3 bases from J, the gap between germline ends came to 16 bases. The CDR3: CASSRPGGGVYEQYF. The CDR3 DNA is TGCGCCAGCAGTCGTCCCGGCGGCGGGGTCTACGAGCAGTACTTC.

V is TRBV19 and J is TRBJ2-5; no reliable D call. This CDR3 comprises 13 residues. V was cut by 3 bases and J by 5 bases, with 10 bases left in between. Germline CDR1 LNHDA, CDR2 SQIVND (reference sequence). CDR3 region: CASSMVRSETQYF. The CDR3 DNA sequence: TGTGCCAGTAGTATGGTCAGGTCGGAGACCCAGTACTTC.

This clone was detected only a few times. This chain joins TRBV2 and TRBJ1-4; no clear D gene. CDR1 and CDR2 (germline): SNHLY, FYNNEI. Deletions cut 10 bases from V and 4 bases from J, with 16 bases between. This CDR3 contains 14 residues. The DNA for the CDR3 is TGTGCCATAAAGCAGGTTTCCCTTAATGAAAAACTGTTTTTT. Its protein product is CAIKQVSLNEKLFF.

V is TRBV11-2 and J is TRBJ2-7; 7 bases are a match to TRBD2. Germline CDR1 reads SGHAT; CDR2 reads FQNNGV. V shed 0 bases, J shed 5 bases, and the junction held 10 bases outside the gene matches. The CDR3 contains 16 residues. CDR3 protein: CASSLDTGRIPHEQYF. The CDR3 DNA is TGTGCCAGCAGCTTAGATACCGGGAGGATCCCCCACGAGCAGTACTTC.

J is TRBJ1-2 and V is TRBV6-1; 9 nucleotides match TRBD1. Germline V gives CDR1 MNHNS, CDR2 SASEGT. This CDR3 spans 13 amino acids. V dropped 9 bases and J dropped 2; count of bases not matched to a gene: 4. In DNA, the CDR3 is TGTGCCAGTGGGGACAGGGCCAACTATGGCTACACCTTC. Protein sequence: CASGDRANYGYTF.

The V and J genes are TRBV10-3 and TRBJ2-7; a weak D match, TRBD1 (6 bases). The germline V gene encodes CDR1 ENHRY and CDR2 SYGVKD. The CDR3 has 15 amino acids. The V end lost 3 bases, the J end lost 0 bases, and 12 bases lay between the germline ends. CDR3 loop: CAISEEGQSSYEQYF. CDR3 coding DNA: TGTGCCATCAGTGAAGAAGGACAGAGCTCCTACGAGCAGTACTTC.

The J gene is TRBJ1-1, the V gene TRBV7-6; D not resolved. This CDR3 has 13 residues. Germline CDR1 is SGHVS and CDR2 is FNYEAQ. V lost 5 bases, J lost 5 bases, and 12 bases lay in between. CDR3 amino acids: CASSRVLATEAFF. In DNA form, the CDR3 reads TGTGCCAGCAGCAGGGTTTTAGCGACTGAAGCTTTCTTT.

The CDR3 protein is CASGLDPGQGGETQYF. The CDR3 DNA reads as TGTGCTAGTGGTTTGGATCCCGGACAGGGAGGAGAGACCCAGTACTTC. This rearrangement joins TRBV12-5 to TRBJ2-5; 8 nucleotides agree with TRBD1. The ends lost 1 base at V and 4 bases at J; junction bases unmatched: 8. This CDR3 spans 16 amino acids. Germline V gene data show CDR1 as LGHNT and CDR2 as FRNRAP.

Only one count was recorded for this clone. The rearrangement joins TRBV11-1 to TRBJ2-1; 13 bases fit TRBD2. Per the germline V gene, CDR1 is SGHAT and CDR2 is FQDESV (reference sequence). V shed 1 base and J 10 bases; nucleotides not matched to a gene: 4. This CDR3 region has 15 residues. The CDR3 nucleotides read TGTGCCAGCAGCTTAGAACTAGCGGGAGGGGGCGAGCAGTTCTTC. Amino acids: CASSLELAGGGEQFF. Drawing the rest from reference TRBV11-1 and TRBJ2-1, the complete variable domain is EAEVAQSPRYKITEKSQAVAFWCDPISGHATLYWYRQILGQGPELLVQFQDESVVDDSQLPKDRFSAERLKGVDSTLKIQPAELGDSAMYLCASSLELAGGGEQFFGPGTRLTVL.